These T cell receptor beta chains were read from a single sample in a study of CD8 T cells in ankylosing spondylitis. TCRdb used MiXCR to reprocess the 5' RACE reads, holding one entry per CDR3 protein. Here the sample spans hundreds of thousands of distinct CDR3 sequences, 15% to 25% being singletons. The sample comprised blood, either unsorted or a sorted T cell fraction (not recorded which). These TCRs come from a male donor with ankylosing spondylitis or in good health (not recorded which). CDR3s include the opening cysteine and the closing phenylalanine or tryptophan. The D gene is left open where the match is weak. For some rows the clone size is stated as once, few or many, or as a class when expanded; others skip it.

V,size,D,J,CDR3,DNA
TRBV5-1,NA,NA,TRBJ2-1,CASSLEATRGAYNEQFF,TGCGCCAGCAGCTTGGAGGCGACTAGGGGGGCCTACAATGAGCAGTTCTTC
TRBV12-3/TRBV12-4,few,TRBD1,TRBJ2-1,CASRYTGGNEQFF,TGTGCCAGCAGGTATACAGGGGGAAATGAGCAGTTCTTC
TRBV24-1,NA,TRBD2,TRBJ2-5,CATSSGRAGETQYF,TGTGCCACCAGTAGCGGGAGGGCCGGGGAGACCCAGTACTTC
TRBV5-1,NA,NA,TRBJ1-6,CASSLGSYNSPLHF,TGCGCCAGCAGCTTGGGCTCCTATAATTCACCCCTCCACTTT
TRBV20-1,few,NA,TRBJ1-5,CSARPSSNQPQHF,TGCAGTGCTAGGCCCAGCAGTAATCAGCCCCAGCATTTT
TRBV12-3/TRBV12-4,NA,NA,TRBJ1-3,CASSFAQVLSGNTIYF,TGTGCCAGCAGTTTTGCCCAGGTCCTATCTGGAAACACCATATATTTT
TRBV5-1,NA,NA,TRBJ1-5,CASMNINQPQHF,TGCGCCAGCATGAACATAAATCAGCCCCAGCATTTT
TRBV28,many,TRBD1,TRBJ2-5,CASSLGGQGKTQYF,TGTGCCAGCAGTTTAGGAGGACAGGGGAAGACCCAGTACTTC
TRBV5-4,few,NA,TRBJ2-3,CASRPIGVDTQYF,TGTGCCAGCAGGCCCATAGGGGTAGATACGCAGTATTTT
TRBV3-1,many,NA,TRBJ2-5,CASSQDVHPQETQYF,TGTGCCAGCAGCCAAGATGTACATCCACAAGAGACCCAGTACTTC
TRBV20-1,NA,NA,TRBJ1-5,CSAKIRAPDQPQHF,TGCAGTGCTAAAATTAGGGCTCCGGATCAGCCCCAGCATTTT
TRBV4-2,NA,NA,TRBJ1-1,CASSHDRGKNTEAFF,TGTGCCAGCAGCCACGATCGTGGCAAGAACACTGAAGCTTTCTTT
TRBV20-1,few,TRBD2,TRBJ2-3,CSASRGGSTDTQYF,TGCAGTGCTTCCCGGGGGGGAAGCACAGATACGCAGTATTTT
TRBV6-1,few,NA,TRBJ2-1,CASSEERSSYNEQFF,TGTGCCAGCAGTGAAGAACGGAGCTCCTACAATGAGCAGTTCTTC
TRBV5-1,few,NA,TRBJ2-3,CASSPSLSDTQYF,TGCGCCAGCAGCCCCAGTCTTTCAGATACGCAGTATTTT
TRBV7-9,NA,TRBD1,TRBJ2-1,CASSSGQGRYNEQFF,TGTGCCAGCAGCTCGGGACAGGGACGCTACAATGAGCAGTTCTTC
TRBV5-1,many,TRBD2,TRBJ2-1,CASSLVSAASGAYNEQFF,TGCGCCAGCAGCTTGGTTTCAGCGGCTAGCGGAGCTTACAATGAGCAGTTCTTC
TRBV24-1,NA,TRBD2,TRBJ2-3,CATSDASGSGADTQYF,TGTGCCACCAGTGATGCTAGCGGGAGTGGCGCAGATACGCAGTATTTT
TRBV5-1,few,TRBD2,TRBJ2-1,CASSPSGSTYNEQFF,TGCGCCAGCAGCCCTAGCGGGAGTACCTACAATGAGCAGTTCTTC
TRBV25-1,NA,NA,TRBJ1-6,CASSEFLGKGNSPLHF,TGTGCCAGCAGTGAATTTTTGGGGAAGGGAAATTCACCCCTCCACTTT
TRBV28,few,NA,TRBJ2-5,CASSWELETQYF,TGTGCCAGCAGTTGGGAGTTGGAGACCCAGTACTTC
TRBV27,NA,NA,TRBJ1-4,CASSSRSTNEKLFF,TGTGCCAGCAGTTCGAGGTCAACTAATGAAAAACTGTTTTTT
TRBV29-1,NA,NA,TRBJ2-1,CSVVVYNEQFF,TGCAGCGTTGTAGTTTACAATGAGCAGTTCTTC
TRBV6-2/TRBV6-3,few,TRBD1,TRBJ2-6,CASSYDRAGANVLTF,TGTGCCAGCAGTTACGACAGGGCCGGGGCCAACGTCCTGACTTTC
TRBV29-1,few,TRBD1,TRBJ2-3,CSVGGQGATDTQYF,TGCAGCGTTGGAGGACAGGGGGCTACAGATACGCAGTATTTT
TRBV7-8,few,TRBD2,TRBJ2-3,CASSSRTSGGGYTQYF,TGTGCCAGCAGCTCTCGGACTAGCGGGGGGGGCTATACGCAGTATTTT
TRBV6-1,NA,TRBD1,TRBJ2-3,CASKQGDASTDTQYF,TGTGCCAGCAAACAGGGGGATGCTAGCACAGATACGCAGTATTTT
TRBV12-3/TRBV12-4,NA,NA,TRBJ2-5,CASNKKGEEWTQYF,TGTGCCAGCAATAAAAAAGGGGAAGAATGGACCCAGTACTTC
TRBV4-2,few,NA,TRBJ1-5,CASSQADSNQPQHF,TGTGCCAGCAGCCAAGCAGATAGCAATCAGCCCCAGCATTTT
TRBV7-2,NA,TRBD2,TRBJ2-2,CASSLVISGTNTGELFF,TGTGCCAGCAGCCTGGTGATTAGCGGGACGAACACCGGGGAGCTGTTTTTT
TRBV6-1,NA,NA,TRBJ1-5,CASRQGGNQPQHF,TGTGCCAGCAGACAGGGTGGCAATCAGCCCCAGCATTTT
TRBV29-1,NA,NA,TRBJ2-5,CSVERGQQETQYF,TGCAGCGTTGAGCGCGGACAGCAAGAGACCCAGTACTTC
TRBV14,NA,NA,TRBJ2-1,CASSQGLTGEQFF,TGTGCCAGCAGCCAAGGACTCACGGGTGAGCAGTTCTTC
TRBV14,NA,TRBD1,TRBJ2-3,CASSTTGTGWADTQYF,TGTGCCAGCAGCACCACAGGGACAGGGTGGGCAGATACGCAGTATTTT
TRBV5-1,many,TRBD1,TRBJ2-2,CASRPGQGLNTGELFF,TGCGCCAGCAGGCCCGGACAGGGGTTGAACACCGGGGAGCTGTTTTTT
TRBV5-6,NA,NA,TRBJ1-1,CASSLSAGANTEAFF,TGTGCCAGCAGCTTGTCCGCAGGGGCGAACACTGAAGCTTTCTTT
TRBV5-1,many,TRBD1,TRBJ1-5,CASSRGTGEAQPQHF,TGCGCCAGCAGCCGAGGGACAGGGGAGGCTCAGCCCCAGCATTTT
TRBV20-1,NA,NA,TRBJ1-6,CSARGSGTENSPLHF,TGCAGTGCTAGGGGTAGCGGGACTGAGAATTCACCCCTCCACTTT
TRBV6-5,many,TRBD2,TRBJ2-3,CASSYTRGGDTQYF,TGTGCCAGCAGTTACACTCGGGGGGGGGATACGCAGTATTTT
TRBV29-1,NA,NA,TRBJ1-2,CSAEQAYGYTF,TGCAGCGCAGAACAAGCCTACGGCTACACCTTC
TRBV28,few,TRBD1,TRBJ2-1,CASSLIGTARADEQFF,TGTGCCAGCAGTTTAATAGGGACAGCTCGGGCCGATGAGCAGTTCTTC
TRBV11-3,few,TRBD2,TRBJ2-1,CASSPTGLADNEQFF,TGTGCCAGCAGCCCTACCGGACTAGCCGACAATGAGCAGTTCTTC
TRBV25-1,few,NA,TRBJ1-1,CASSDGGYTEAFF,TGTGCCAGCAGTGATGGGGGGTACACTGAAGCTTTCTTT
TRBV10-3,NA,NA,TRBJ2-3,CAISANRELITDTQYF,TGTGCCATCAGTGCAAACAGGGAACTAATCACAGATACGCAGTATTTT
TRBV28,NA,NA,TRBJ2-4,CASGVGVKNIQYF,TGTGCCAGCGGTGTGGGGGTTAAAAACATTCAGTACTTC
TRBV24-1,few,NA,TRBJ2-3,CATSDLEAGTDTQYF,TGTGCCACCAGTGATTTGGAGGCGGGCACAGATACGCAGTATTTT
TRBV7-2,NA,NA,TRBJ2-3,CASGLPSSSDTQYF,TGTGCCAGCGGCTTGCCCTCGTCCTCAGATACGCAGTATTTT
TRBV9,few,NA,TRBJ1-3,CASSARFGVDTIYF,TGTGCCAGCAGCGCACGGTTCGGGGTAGACACCATATATTTT
TRBV29-1,NA,TRBD2,TRBJ2-3,CSVVYREGPDTQYF,TGCAGCGTTGTCTACCGGGAGGGACCAGATACGCAGTATTTT
TRBV20-1,few,NA,TRBJ2-5,CSAQGGEGTQYF,TGCAGTGCGCAGGGGGGGGAGGGGACCCAGTACTTC
TRBV28,NA,NA,TRBJ1-1,CASNSPSLEAFF,TGTGCCAGCAATTCCCCATCGCTCGAAGCTTTCTTT
TRBV30,few,NA,TRBJ2-5,CAWSIKGWQETQYF,TGTGCCTGGAGTATTAAGGGGTGGCAAGAGACCCAGTACTTC
TRBV19,NA,NA,TRBJ2-3,CASTPSGGDTQYF,TGTGCCAGTACCCCGTCCGGGGGAGATACGCAGTATTTT
TRBV29-1,NA,NA,TRBJ2-1,CSGSTGVGNEQFF,TGCAGCGGCTCGACAGGCGTGGGCAATGAGCAGTTCTTC
TRBV21-1,NA,NA,TRBJ2-3,CASIRSGESTDTQYF,TGTGCCAGCATCCGTAGCGGAGAAAGCACAGATACGCAGTATTTT
TRBV5-1,few,NA,TRBJ1-1,CASRRPGPNTEAFF,TGCGCCAGCAGACGTCCGGGACCAAACACTGAAGCTTTCTTT
TRBV7-8,NA,TRBD2,TRBJ2-1,CASSLVRGGSYNEQFF,TGTGCCAGCAGCTTAGTGAGGGGCGGGAGCTACAATGAGCAGTTCTTC
TRBV3-1,NA,NA,TRBJ2-5,CASSQDVGGVETQYF,TGTGCCAGCAGCCAAGACGTAGGAGGGGTGGAGACCCAGTACTTC
TRBV29-1,many,NA,TRBJ1-2,CSAGSVYGYTF,TGCAGTGCAGGATCCGTCTATGGCTACACCTTC